This TCR beta chain stems from a study of blood T cell repertoires in COVID-19. As for the study in general: Some COVID-19 samples were acute and others convalescent; all came from the United States, Italy and Spain. PBMCs, B-cell-depleted T cells, or T cells provided the cDNA or gDNA that made up the material.

How the authors handled the data: Reference gene primer amplification yielded estimated nucleated cell counts. TCRdb's table, derived via immunoSEQ multiplex PCR, lists solely in-frame clones and lacks some. Clonal size and the V and J genes are those of that table, whereas D and trimming came from the DNA. The repertoire includes some 57,000 clones, 82% of them detected once, and 11% sits in the top ten. The Seattle patients, enrolled during active infection, were followed longitudinally. This CDR3 is built from 16 residues. Sequencing was carried out using peripheral blood. The V gene is TRBV21-1, the J gene TRBJ1-4; the listed D gene, TRBD1, was not tested against the DNA. TRBV21-1 is an annotated pseudogene. The receptor's source is a man older than 75 with COVID-19, enrolled during active disease. The CDR3 DNA sequence: TGTGCCAGCATCGGGACAGGGACGTCAACTAATGAAAAACTGTTTTTT. As protein: CASIGTGTSTNEKLFF.